A selection of T cell receptor beta chains follows, all from one sample in a study of blood T cell repertoires in COVID-19. Clones were read by immunoSEQ multiplex PCR, and TCRdb kept only the in-frame ones, dropping some. The table includes tens of thousands of clones, approximately 90% detected once. Sequencing input: peripheral blood. The source of these receptors is a woman aged 55-69 years with acute or convalescent COVID-19. Both conserved end residues are part of each CDR3. Each record gives: V gene, D gene, J gene, clone size, CDR3 protein, CDR3 DNA. A D gene is named only where the DNA matches it firmly. A row's size may be missing; if present it is once, few, many or a size class.

V: TRBV10-1
D: NA
J: TRBJ2-5
size: NA
CDR3: CASSEGAQTQYF
DNA: TGCGCCAGCAGTGAGGGGGCCCAGACCCAGTACTTC

V: TRBV6-1
D: TRBD2
J: TRBJ2-1
size: NA
CDR3: CASSDRGGRYNEQFF
DNA: TGTGCCAGCAGTGATCGGGGGGGCAGGTACAATGAGCAGTTCTTC

V: TRBV5-1
D: TRBD2
J: TRBJ2-3
size: NA
CDR3: CASSLTLAAGGSRDTQYF
DNA: TGCGCCAGCAGCTTAACCCTAGCGGCCGGGGGAAGCCGAGATACGCAGTATTTT

V: TRBV6-1
D: TRBD1
J: TRBJ1-4
size: NA
CDR3: CASSEAWTGDEKLFF
DNA: TGTGCCAGCAGTGAGGCTTGGACAGGGGACGAAAAACTGTTTTTT

V: TRBV28
D: TRBD1
J: TRBJ2-3
size: NA
CDR3: CASITGGSTDTQYF
DNA: TGTGCCAGCATTACAGGGGGGAGCACAGATACGCAGTATTTT

V: TRBV2
D: NA
J: TRBJ1-2
size: NA
CDR3: CASSADGGGYGYTF
DNA: TGTGCCAGCAGTGCGGACGGCGGGGGGTATGGCTACACCTTC

V: TRBV7-9
D: TRBD1
J: TRBJ1-5
size: NA
CDR3: CASSDQGVQPQHF
DNA: TGTGCCAGCAGCGATCAGGGGGTTCAGCCCCAGCATTTT

V: TRBV7-2
D: TRBD1
J: TRBJ1-2
size: NA
CDR3: CASAKPEGGVYGYTF
DNA: TGTGCCAGCGCCAAGCCGGAAGGGGGCGTGTATGGCTACACCTTC

V: TRBV29-1
D: TRBD1
J: TRBJ1-5
size: NA
CDR3: CSVLDRGRSNQPQHF
DNA: TGCAGCGTCCTTGACAGGGGAAGGTCCAATCAGCCCCAGCATTTT

V: TRBV28
D: NA
J: TRBJ1-1
size: NA
CDR3: CASSFTGLDTEAFF
DNA: TGTGCCAGCAGTTTCACCGGACTGGACACTGAAGCTTTCTTT

V: TRBV6-1
D: NA
J: TRBJ1-1
size: NA
CDR3: CASSEARIIGGTEAFF
DNA: TGTGCCAGCAGTGAAGCGCGGATTATCGGTGGGACTGAAGCTTTCTTT

V: TRBV7-9
D: NA
J: TRBJ2-3
size: NA
CDR3: CASSLMASTDTQYF
DNA: TGTGCCAGCAGCTTAATGGCTAGCACAGATACGCAGTATTTT

V: TRBV5-1
D: NA
J: TRBJ2-2
size: once
CDR3: CASSFNGVNTGELFF
DNA: TGCGCCAGCAGCTTTAACGGGGTGAACACCGGGGAGCTGTTTTTT

V: TRBV12-1
D: NA
J: TRBJ1-6
size: NA
CDR3: CASSFEVGCSRENSPLHF
DNA: TGTGCCAGCAGCTTTGAGGTCGGGTGCTCCCGAGAAAATTCACCCCTCCACTTT

V: TRBV6-5
D: TRBD2
J: TRBJ2-3
size: NA
CDR3: CATRELAGVLDTQYF
DNA: TGTGCCACCAGAGAGTTAGCGGGAGTTTTGGATACGCAGTATTTT

V: TRBV7-2
D: TRBD2
J: TRBJ2-5
size: few
CDR3: CASSLGSGRALETQYF
DNA: TGTGCCAGCAGCTTAGGGAGCGGGAGGGCTTTGGAGACCCAGTACTTC

V: TRBV11-2
D: TRBD2
J: TRBJ2-2
size: NA
CDR3: CASRSKAGPNTGELFF
DNA: TGTGCCAGCAGGTCCAAAGCGGGACCGAACACCGGGGAGCTGTTTTTT

V: TRBV27
D: NA
J: TRBJ1-4
size: NA
CDR3: CASSLSAGWGEKLFF
DNA: TGTGCCAGCAGTTTATCGGCGGGTTGGGGTGAAAAACTGTTTTTT

V: TRBV27
D: NA
J: TRBJ1-2
size: NA
CDR3: CATKRGGSDYTF
DNA: TGTGCCACTAAACGCGGGGGCTCTGACTACACCTTC

V: TRBV7-2
D: TRBD1
J: TRBJ1-2
size: NA
CDR3: CASSVDRANYGYTF
DNA: TGTGCCAGCAGCGTTGACAGGGCTAACTATGGCTACACCTTC

V: TRBV7-9
D: NA
J: TRBJ1-1
size: NA
CDR3: CASSAGSPTEAFF
DNA: TGTGCCAGCAGCGCAGGATCGCCCACTGAAGCTTTCTTT

V: TRBV28
D: NA
J: TRBJ1-2
size: NA
CDR3: CASSLPAVPQSGYTF
DNA: TGTGCCAGCAGTTTGCCAGCGGTTCCCCAGTCGGGCTACACCTTC

V: TRBV7-6
D: TRBD1
J: TRBJ1-1
size: NA
CDR3: CASSLDTGGRNTEAFF
DNA: TGTGCCAGCAGCTTGGACACAGGGGGCCGGAACACTGAAGCTTTCTTT

V: TRBV4-1
D: TRBD1
J: TRBJ1-2
size: once
CDR3: CASSHVGDRAGYTF
DNA: TGCGCCAGCAGCCATGTGGGGGACAGGGCTGGCTACACCTTC

V: TRBV7-8
D: TRBD2
J: TRBJ2-2
size: NA
CDR3: CASSPARLAPGELFF
DNA: TGTGCCAGCAGCCCCGCCCGACTAGCGCCCGGGGAGCTGTTTTTT

V: TRBV29-1
D: NA
J: TRBJ1-2
size: NA
CDR3: CSVEGTDYYGYTF
DNA: TGCAGCGTTGAAGGGACAGATTATTATGGCTACACCTTC

V: TRBV3-1/TRBV3-2
D: NA
J: TRBJ1-1
size: once
CDR3: CASGWGGTEAFF
DNA: TGTGCCAGCGGGTGGGGGGGCACTGAAGCTTTCTTT

V: TRBV5-1
D: TRBD1
J: TRBJ1-1
size: NA
CDR3: CASSLAGTATNTEAFF
DNA: TGCGCCAGCAGCTTGGCCGGGACAGCAACGAACACTGAAGCTTTCTTT

V: TRBV5-6
D: NA
J: TRBJ2-5
size: NA
CDR3: CASSFKGPGAETQYF
DNA: TGTGCCAGCAGCTTTAAAGGGCCTGGGGCAGAGACCCAGTACTTC

V: TRBV29-1
D: TRBD1
J: TRBJ2-1
size: NA
CDR3: CSCRQGNEQFF
DNA: TGCAGCTGCCGACAGGGCAATGAGCAGTTCTTC

V: TRBV5-5
D: NA
J: TRBJ1-1
size: NA
CDR3: CASSYRNTEAFF
DNA: TGTGCCAGCAGCTACAGGAACACTGAAGCTTTCTTT

V: TRBV28
D: TRBD1
J: TRBJ1-2
size: NA
CDR3: CASSPSRWTGVYGYTF
DNA: TGTGCCAGCAGTCCCAGTCGATGGACAGGAGTCTATGGCTACACCTTC

V: TRBV12-3/TRBV12-4
D: NA
J: TRBJ1-5
size: NA
CDR3: CASSFGGNQPQHF
DNA: TGTGCCAGCAGTTTCGGGGGGAATCAGCCCCAGCATTTT

V: TRBV6-6
D: NA
J: TRBJ2-1
size: once
CDR3: CASSQSGVSYNEQFF
DNA: TGTGCCAGCAGCCAAAGCGGAGTCTCCTACAATGAGCAGTTCTTC

V: TRBV4-2
D: NA
J: TRBJ2-1
size: NA
CDR3: CASSQDWRGTYNEQFF
DNA: TGTGCCAGCAGCCAAGATTGGAGGGGCACCTACAATGAGCAGTTCTTC

V: TRBV5-1
D: NA
J: TRBJ2-2
size: NA
CDR3: CASSRTDVEELFF
DNA: TGCGCCAGCAGCCGGACAGATGTGGAGGAGCTGTTTTTT

V: TRBV28
D: NA
J: TRBJ1-3
size: NA
CDR3: CASSLSGLDTIYF
DNA: TGTGCCAGCAGCTTATCCGGGTTGGACACCATATATTTT

V: TRBV4-3
D: NA
J: TRBJ1-4
size: NA
CDR3: CASSQGVRGKGEKLFF
DNA: TGCGCCAGCAGCCAAGGGGTTAGGGGGAAAGGAGAAAAACTGTTTTTT

V: TRBV18
D: TRBD2
J: TRBJ2-2
size: NA
CDR3: CASSPTISGRNTGELFF
DNA: TGTGCCAGCTCACCGACAATTAGCGGGAGAAACACCGGGGAGCTGTTTTTT

V: TRBV7-2
D: NA
J: TRBJ2-5
size: NA
CDR3: CASSSGRQETQYF
DNA: TGTGCCAGCAGCTCCGGGAGACAAGAGACCCAGTACTTC

V: TRBV6-1
D: NA
J: TRBJ1-2
size: NA
CDR3: CASSDRTEDGYTF
DNA: TGTGCCAGCAGTGATCGGACAGAAGATGGCTACACCTTC

V: TRBV15
D: NA
J: TRBJ1-2
size: NA
CDR3: CATSRGEQGVFYTF
DNA: TGTGCCACCAGCAGAGGGGAACAGGGCGTATTCTACACCTTC

V: TRBV27
D: TRBD2
J: TRBJ2-3
size: NA
CDR3: CASSFIGTSPDTDTQYF
DNA: TGTGCCAGCAGTTTCATCGGGACTAGCCCTGACACAGATACGCAGTATTTT

V: TRBV5-5
D: NA
J: TRBJ2-1
size: once
CDR3: CASSLAQMNEQFF
DNA: TGTGCCAGCAGCTTGGCACAGATGAATGAGCAGTTCTTC

V: TRBV9
D: NA
J: TRBJ1-5
size: NA
CDR3: CASSQDTNQPQHF
DNA: TGTGCCAGCAGCCAGGACACGAATCAGCCCCAGCATTTT

V: TRBV2
D: TRBD1
J: TRBJ1-2
size: NA
CDR3: CASSGQGAPTF
DNA: TGTGCCAGCAGTGGACAGGGGGCTCCAACCTTC